This entry describes one TCR beta chain. Libraries were prepared by immunoSEQ multiplex PCR; TCRdb keeps only in-frame clonotypes and omits some of them. There are 60,000 or so clones in the sample; approximately 84% occur only once, and around 2% lies in the top ten. This sample stems from a study of OX40 agonist ivuxolimab in advanced cancers. The origin of this receptor is an adult with an advanced solid tumor such as melanoma, head and neck, liver or kidney cancer. This material consisted of CD4+ or CD8+ T cells sorted from blood, taken in a trial of the OX40 agonist ivuxolimab.

CDR3 bases: TGTGCCAGCAGCGTAGCCGTCCCCACAGATACGCAGTATTTT. Protein product: CASSVAVPTDTQYF. The V call is TRBV9, the J call TRBJ2-3, with unresolved D. Between the trimmed V and J ends, which lost 0 bases and 2 bases, there was a span of 7 bases. Germline V gene sequence: CDR1 SGDLS, CDR2 YYNGEE. The CDR3 sequence is 14 residues long.